Following are 25 T cell receptor beta chains from one sample sequenced in a study of T cells in localized non-small cell lung cancer. Only in-frame clones appear in the TCRdb table, and some are missing; sequencing was by immunoSEQ multiplex PCR. Of 20,000 to 25,000 clones listed, 80% to 85% are singletons. The starting material was PBMCs, obtained before any cancer treatment. These receptor sequences come from a man between 40 and 69 years old with stage II lung adenocarcinoma.

The chain carries TRBV7-9 and TRBJ1-3, with a weak D call TRBD1 (5 bases). CDR1 SEHNR and CDR2 FQNEAQ come from the germline V gene (reference sequence). The CDR3 consists of 13 residues. The V gene lost 1 base and the J gene lost 7 bases, with 8 bases spanning the gap. In nucleotides, the CDR3 is TGTGCCAGCAGCTTAGGTCAGGGTAACACCATATATTTT. Translating it yields CASSLGQGNTIYF.

This clone was seen only once. This chain's CDR3 is CASSFGGGGGAEQYF. The CDR3, as DNA: TGTGCCAGCAGTTTTGGAGGTGGAGGAGGGGCCGAGCAGTACTTC. The chain links TRBV28 to TRBJ2-7; a possible D gene is TRBD2 (6 bases). V was clipped by 3 bases and J by 6 bases, with 18 bases between them. Per germline, CDR1 MDHEN and CDR2 SYDVKM. The CDR3 has 15 amino acids. The variable domain in full, completed from reference TRBV28 and TRBJ2-7, reads DVKVTQSSRYLVKRTGEKVFLECVQDMDHENMFWYRQDPGLGLRLIYFSYDVKMKEKGDIPEGYSVSREKKERFSLILESASTNQTSMYLCASSFGGGGGAEQYFGPGTRLTVT.

V gene TRBV19 combines with J gene TRBJ1-2; 7 bases line up with TRBD1. The V gene's germline CDR1 is LNHDA and CDR2 SQIVND (reference sequence). The CDR3 spans 14 residues. With V trimmed by 9 bases and J by 5 bases, 12 bases remained unmatched. This chain's CDR3 is CASTREGAMYGYTF. CDR3 coding DNA: TGTGCCAGCACCCGGGAGGGGGCTATGTATGGCTACACCTTC.

The chain is built from TRBV9 and TRBJ2-5, with D possibly TRBD2 on 7 matching bases. The CDR3 runs to 20 residues. The V and J ends lost 2 bases and 1 base respectively, with 27 bases between them. CDR1 is SGDLS, CDR2 YYNGEE, per germline. The CDR3 loop reads CASSVGPSGPRGGSQETQYF. The CDR3 DNA sequence: TGTGCCAGCAGCGTTGGTCCCAGCGGTCCCAGGGGAGGGTCCCAAGAGACCCAGTACTTC.

DNA of the CDR3: TGCGCCAGCAGCCAGTCGGACAGGTCAGCCTACGAGCAGTACTTC. It translates to CASSQSDRSAYEQYF. This chain joins TRBV4-1 and TRBJ2-5; 7 nucleotides align to TRBD1. The J call is in doubt because the DNA end fits TRBJ2-7 better. CDR3 length equals 15 residues. Germline V CDR1 and CDR2: MGHRA, YSYEKL.

The chain combines TRBV7-2 with TRBJ1-4, with D hard to call. This CDR3 comprises 14 residues. Trimming stripped 5 bases from V and 5 bases from J, with 12 bases between. Germline CDR1 is SGHTA and CDR2 is FQGNSA. The CDR3 DNA reads TGTGCCAGCAGCCCGGACCCCCACAATGAAAAACTGTTTTTT. It encodes CASSPDPHNEKLFF.

This clone was recorded once. The gene calls are TRBV5-1 and TRBJ2-2; 8 bases are a match to TRBD1. The CDR3 sequence is 15 residues long. Germline assignment: CDR1 SGHRS and CDR2 YFSETQ. V dropped 3 bases and J dropped 3; count of bases not matched to a gene: 4. The CDR3 DNA reads as TGCGCCAGCAGCTCGGGACAGGTATACACCGGGGAGCTGTTTTTT. As protein: CASSSGQVYTGELFF.

CDR3 nucleotide sequence: TGTGCCAGTAGTTTGCCTAGCGGGGGCACCGGGGAGCTGTTTTTT. Encoded protein: CASSLPSGGTGELFF. The V call is TRBV19, the J call TRBJ2-2; TRBD2 aligns across 10 bases. V shed 5 bases, J shed 4 bases, and the junction held 4 bases outside the gene matches. Germline V gene lookup returns CDR1 LNHDA and CDR2 SQIVND (reference sequence). There are 15 residues in the CDR3.

The CDR3 sequence is CASSEWPSGSETQYF. As DNA, the CDR3 is TGTGCCAGCAGTGAATGGCCTAGCGGGAGTGAGACCCAGTACTTC. The chain employs TRBV6-1 and TRBJ2-5; 10 nucleotides agree with TRBD2. The CDR3 has 15 residues. V lost 2 bases, J lost 5 bases, and 5 bases stayed unmatched. The germline V gene has CDR1 MNHNS and CDR2 SASEGT.

The chain recombines TRBV6-1 with TRBJ2-7; D remains unclear. Germline CDR1 MNHNS, CDR2 SASEGT. The V end was cut by 7 bases, the J end by 1 base, with 8 bases between. CDR3 length equals 12 residues. The chain's CDR3 is CASTASSYEQYF. The CDR3 DNA is TGTGCCAGCACGGCCAGTTCCTACGAGCAGTACTTC.

The V call is TRBV11-3, the J call TRBJ2-7; tentative D call: TRBD2 (6 bases). The V end lost 5 bases, the J end lost 2 bases, and 19 bases lay between the germline ends. This CDR3 is 16 amino acids long. The germline gives CDR1 SGHNT, CDR2 YENEEA. CDR3: CASSPPRTGVAYEQYF. In nucleotides, the CDR3 is TGTGCCAGCAGCCCTCCGAGAACGGGAGTTGCCTACGAGCAGTACTTC.

The rearrangement uses TRBV7-6 and TRBJ2-1; possible D gene TRBD1, 5 bases. CDR3 length: 14 amino acids. CDR1 and CDR2 (germline): SGHVS, FNYEAQ. Deletions cut 4 bases from V and 4 bases from J, with 11 bases between. CDR3 region: CASSSWGQYNEQFF. The CDR3 nucleotides read TGTGCCAGCAGCTCATGGGGCCAGTACAATGAGCAGTTCTTC.

V gene TRBV5-6 combines with J gene TRBJ2-5; D is unclear. CDR1 and CDR2 (germline): SGHDT, YYEEEE. This CDR3 is built from 12 residues. Trimming removed 4 bases at V and 0 bases at J, with 4 bases between. The CDR3 sequence is CASSAYQETQYF. CDR3 coding DNA: TGTGCCAGCAGCGCTTACCAAGAGACCCAGTACTTC.

V and J are TRBV6-1 and TRBJ2-6, with TRBD1 matching 11 bases. The junction had 8 bases not matched to a gene; V was cut back by 3 bases and J by 1 base. This CDR3 spans 19 amino acids. Per germline, CDR1 MNHNS and CDR2 SASEGT. CDR3 bases: TGTGCCAGCAGTGACGACTGGACAGGGGGCTTATCTGGGGCCAACGTCCTGACTTTC. Translating it yields CASSDDWTGGLSGANVLTF.

The CDR3 loop is CASSIGQANTEAFF. The CDR3 nucleotides are TGTGCCAGTAGTATCGGACAGGCGAACACTGAAGCTTTCTTT. This chain uses TRBV19 with TRBJ1-1; 7 bases fit TRBD1. Germline V gene lookup returns CDR1 LNHDA and CDR2 SQIVND (reference sequence). J gave up 1 base and V 3 bases, and 2 bases lay outside the gene matches. The CDR3 extends over 14 amino acids.

The J gene is TRBJ2-7, the V gene TRBV28; 7 bases line up with TRBD1. The germline V gene encodes CDR1 MDHEN and CDR2 SYDVKM. CDR3 length equals 15 residues. The ends lost 2 bases at V and 4 bases at J; junction bases unmatched: 8. For the CDR3, the DNA is TGTGCCAGCAGTTTAAGACAGGGTCCAGTTTACGAGCAGTACTTC. Its protein product is CASSLRQGPVYEQYF.

The J gene is TRBJ2-2, the V gene TRBV5-1, with D unresolved. The V and J ends lost 1 base and 1 base respectively, with 11 bases between them. The CDR3 has 16 amino acids. Germline lookup yields CDR1 SGHRS and CDR2 YFSETQ. This CDR3 is CASSLLVRMNTGELFF. Here the CDR3 DNA reads TGCGCCAGCAGCTTGTTAGTGAGAATGAACACCGGGGAGCTGTTTTTT.

The V gene is TRBV15, the J gene TRBJ2-2; possible D gene TRBD1, 6 bases. Trimming stripped 3 bases from V and 5 bases from J, with 16 bases between. The germline CDR1 and CDR2 sequences are LNHNV and YYDKDF (reference sequence). The CDR3 spans 16 residues. CDR3 DNA sequence: TGTGCCACCAGCAGGGACCGGACAGCCGGTACCGGGGAGCTGTTTTTT. It yields the protein CATSRDRTAGTGELFF.

This rearrangement joins TRBV18 to TRBJ1-5; maybe TRBD1 (5 bases). The V gene lost 2 bases and the J gene lost 3 bases, with 11 bases spanning the gap. Germline V lookup: CDR1 KGHSH, CDR2 LQKENI. CDR3 size: 15 residues. The CDR3 spells CASSPAGATNQPQHF. The CDR3, as DNA: TGTGCCAGCTCACCAGCCGGGGCCACCAATCAGCCCCAGCATTTT. Full variable domain (outside the CDR3, taken from reference TRBV18 and TRBJ1-5): NAGVMQNPRHLVRRRGQEARLRCSPMKGHSHVYWYRQLPEEGLKFMVYLQKENIIDESGMPKERFSAEFPKEGPSILRIQQVVRGDSAAYFCASSPAGATNQPQHFGDGTRLSIL.

This clone was detected once. The rearrangement joins TRBV18 to TRBJ1-5; 12 bases are a match to TRBD1. Germline V gene sequence: CDR1 KGHSH, CDR2 LQKENI. The ends lost 3 bases at V and 6 bases at J; junction bases unmatched: 6. CDR3 length equals 16 residues. In DNA, the CDR3 is TGTGCCAGCTCACCCTCGGGACAGGGGGCATCTCAGCCCCAGCATTTT. The encoded protein is CASSPSGQGASQPQHF.

This chain uses TRBV30 with TRBJ1-2, with 9 bases aligning to TRBD1. Germline loops: CDR1 GTSNPN, CDR2 SVGIG (reference sequence). With V trimmed by 4 bases and J by 3 bases, 6 bases remained unmatched. The CDR3 is 14 residues long. CDR3 sequence (DNA): TGTGCCTGGACAGGGACAGGGTGGTACTATGGCTACACCTTC. This translates into CAWTGTGWYYGYTF. The full variable domain, with the rest looked up from reference TRBV30 and TRBJ1-2, is SQTIHQWPATLVQPVGSPLSLECTVEGTSNPNLYWYRQAAGRGLQLLFYSVGIGQISSEVPQNLSASRPQDRQFILSSKKLLLSDSGFYLCAWTGTGWYYGYTFGSGTRLTVV.

The chain links TRBV28 to TRBJ1-5; tentatively, D is TRBD1 (5 bases). This CDR3 spans 14 amino acids. Trimming removed 3 bases at V and 2 bases at J, with 8 bases between. From germline, CDR1 is MDHEN and CDR2 SYDVKM. DNA for the CDR3: TGTGCCAGCAGTTTCGCGGGGGGCAATCAGCCCCAGCATTTT. This gives the protein CASSFAGGNQPQHF.

This clone was observed a single time. The chain couples TRBV20-1 to TRBJ2-3; D not certain. The germline V and J ends were trimmed by 6 bases and 8 bases, with 9 bases remaining between them. Germline CDR1 reads DFQATT; CDR2 reads SNEGSKA (reference sequence). The CDR3 sequence is 10 residues long. CDR3 sequence: CSAPLSTQYF. CDR3 DNA sequence: TGCAGTGCGCCCCTTTCTACGCAGTATTTT.

The V and J genes are TRBV18 and TRBJ2-7; 10 nucleotides line up with TRBD1. V was pared by 6 bases and J by 7 bases, with 12 bases of the junction left unmatched. The CDR3 contains 15 residues. Germline CDR1 KGHSH, CDR2 LQKENI. The CDR3 here is CASSPLGQGGPEQYF. In DNA, the CDR3 is TGTGCCAGCTCCCCCTTAGGACAGGGGGGGCCAGAGCAGTACTTC.

The chain uses TRBV9 and TRBJ2-2; TRBD2 aligns across 9 bases. CDR1 and CDR2 (germline): SGDLS, YYNGEE. V gave up 4 bases and J gave up 3 bases; unmatched junction bases: 7. The CDR3 covers 16 residues. This CDR3 is CASSTPLAGDTGELFF. In nucleotides, the CDR3 is TGTGCCAGCAGCACACCTTTAGCGGGAGACACCGGGGAGCTGTTTTTT.